This T cell receptor (beta chain) was profiled in a study of breast tumors, draining lymph nodes, adjacent tissues. General observations from the study: Compared with lymph nodes, tumors were less diverse; compared with nontumor tissue, more. The lymph node origin of tumor T cells was framed as consistent with a hypothesis, not demonstrated. Most tumor T cells seemingly derive from lymph node, then expand in tumor. Compared with basal-like, luminal-like tumors shared significantly more repertoire with nontumor tissue.

In regard to this clonotype: Its antigen is not identified.

One entry per CDR3 protein, called by TCRdb with MiXCR from the multiplex PCR reads. This sample has about 170,000 distinct CDR3 sequences, with roughly 35% found just once. There are 14 residues in the CDR3. The germline gives CDR1 SEHNR, CDR2 FQNEAQ (reference sequence). The V segment lost 4 bases and the J segment 4 bases; nucleotides outside the gene matches: 6. Breast cancer patients provided tissue from their axillary draining lymph nodes. The sequencing input was axillary lymph node tissue. The chain combines TRBV7-9 with TRBJ1-2, with 7 positions matching TRBD1. This TCR derives from a female donor with breast cancer. Some clones in this sample may be carry-over from other donors' samples. Here the CDR3 reads CASSSLGTAYGYTF. The CDR3 DNA sequence: TGTGCCAGCAGCTCCTTGGGGACAGCCTATGGCTACACCTTC.